Listed below are T cell receptor beta chains from one sample, sequenced in a study of shared clonotypes between healthy human individuals. Assay used: immunoSEQ multiplex PCR; TCRdb lists only in-frame clones, some missing. The table has about 230,000 clones, about 65% seen once. The specimen was memory CD4+ T cells sorted from blood. These receptors were collected from a man under 40 in good health. Both conserved end residues are part of each CDR3. D genes are given only for firm matches. Clone size appears in some rows only: once, few, many, or a class for an expanded clone.

d_call j_call v_call clone_size cdr3_nt cdr3_aa
NA TRBJ2-5 TRBV2 NA TGTGCCAGCATTGTCGGGCTAGCGTTTGAGACCCAGTACTTC CASIVGLAFETQYF
NA TRBJ2-2 TRBV4-2 NA TGTGCCAGCAGCCAAGACGCGGGCCGGTACACCGGGGAGCTGTTTTTT CASSQDAGRYTGELFF
TRBD2 TRBJ2-7 TRBV28 NA TGTGCCAGCAGTTCCCCCCAGGGTAGCGGGGCCTACGAGCAGTACTTC CASSSPQGSGAYEQYF
NA TRBJ2-1 TRBV29-1 once TGCAGCGCTGGGCGAGGGAGCCATGAGCAGTTCTTC CSAGRGSHEQFF
TRBD1 TRBJ1-1 TRBV5-6 NA TGTGCCAGCAGCTTGGAGGGGACAGCCTTAACTGAAGCTTTCTTT CASSLEGTALTEAFF
NA TRBJ2-1 TRBV6-1 NA TGTGCCAGCAGTGAACTCCTAGGATTTGGTGATGAGCAGTTCTTC CASSELLGFGDEQFF
TRBD1 TRBJ1-3 TRBV28 few TGTGCCAGCAGTCCAGGCGGGACAGGGAGTACGGCAGGAAACACCATATATTTT CASSPGGTGSTAGNTIYF
TRBD2 TRBJ2-7 TRBV5-4 NA TGTGCCAGCAGCCTCGAACTAGCGGAAAGCTCCTACGAGCAGTACTTC CASSLELAESSYEQYF
NA TRBJ1-3 TRBV28 NA TGTGCCAGCAAGGATCGGAGCACAGGGACACCAGGAAACACCATATATTTT CASKDRSTGTPGNTIYF
NA TRBJ2-7 TRBV7-7 NA TGTGCTAGCAGCGTAGACCCTGGGGCCTACGAGCAGTACTTC CASSVDPGAYEQYF
TRBD2 TRBJ2-7 TRBV6-9 NA TGTGCCGGATCGACTAGCCTCGATCGGGTCAAATTAGAGGGGCAGTACTTC CAGSTSLDRVKLEGQYF
NA TRBJ1-4 TRBV10-3 NA TGTGCCATCACACCAGACCCAACTAATGAAAAACTGTTTTTT CAITPDPTNEKLFF
TRBD1 TRBJ1-5 TRBV27 NA TGTGCCAGCAGCCGACAGGGTTATCAGCCCCAGCATTTT CASSRQGYQPQHF
TRBD1 TRBJ1-1 TRBV28 NA TGTGCCAGCAGTCCTCCCGGGACAGGGGGCCCTGAAGCTTTCTTT CASSPPGTGGPEAFF
NA TRBJ2-2 TRBV2 NA TGTGCCAGCAGTGAAAGGCTAATGGGGAACACCGGGGAGCTGTTTTTT CASSERLMGNTGELFF
TRBD2 TRBJ2-1 TRBV7-2 NA TGTGCCAGCAGCTTAGGGCGGGAGTTTAGTAATGAGCAGTTCTTC CASSLGREFSNEQFF
NA TRBJ2-7 TRBV6-4 NA TGTGCCAGCAATCGGGGGAACGAGCAGTACTTC CASNRGNEQYF
TRBD2 TRBJ2-1 TRBV6-4 NA TGTGCCAGCAGTGCACTAGCGGGAGCCAACAATGAGCAGTTCTTC CASSALAGANNEQFF
NA TRBJ1-1 TRBV5-1 NA TGCGCCAGCAGCTTGGCCTTGAGTACTGAAGCTTTCTTT CASSLALSTEAFF
NA TRBJ1-2 TRBV28 NA TGTGCCAGCACCAGCCTAAAGCGTGGCTACACCTTC CASTSLKRGYTF
TRBD1 TRBJ2-3 TRBV18 NA TGTGCCAGCTCACCCCGGGACAGGGGCACAGATACGCAGTATTTT CASSPRDRGTDTQYF
NA TRBJ2-1 TRBV4-3 NA TGCGCCAGCAGCGAAGAAATTGGGACAGAGCAGTTCTTC CASSEEIGTEQFF
NA TRBJ2-1 TRBV7-5 NA TGTGCCAGAAGCTCCCAGAAATCTTTAGCGGGAGCGCGGAAGAATGAGCAGTTCTTC CARSSQKSLAGARKNEQFF
TRBD1 TRBJ2-7 TRBV28 NA TGTGCCAGCAGTAGTACAGGGGGCTACGAGCAGTACTTC CASSSTGGYEQYF
TRBD2 TRBJ2-5 TRBV19 many TGTGCCAGTAGTATCCGGACTAGCGGGAGTTTGCTTCAAGAGACCCAGTACTTC CASSIRTSGSLLQETQYF
NA TRBJ2-2 TRBV11-3 once TGTGCCAGCAGCCCGCGGCCGACCGGGGAGCTGTTTTTT CASSPRPTGELFF
NA TRBJ1-4 TRBV7-6 many TGTGCCAGCAGGAACATCAATGAAAAACTGTTTTTT CASRNINEKLFF
NA TRBJ1-3 TRBV19 NA TGTGCCAGTAGTCGCGGAGTTGGGAGTCTCGGGAACACCATATATTTT CASSRGVGSLGNTIYF
TRBD1 TRBJ2-6 TRBV7-8 once TGTGCCAGCAGCATTGGACAGGCCCGCTCTGGGGCCAACGTCCTGACTTTC CASSIGQARSGANVLTF
NA TRBJ2-7 TRBV6-5 few TGTGCCAGCAGCCCACTAGTCGCAACCTACGAGCAGTACTTC CASSPLVATYEQYF
NA TRBJ2-7 TRBV28 NA TGTGCCAGCAGGGTCCACGAGCAGTACTTC CASRVHEQYF
TRBD1 TRBJ1-2 TRBV7-8 few TGTGCCAGCAGCTTAGCGGGGACAGGGCGCGGCTACACCTTC CASSLAGTGRGYTF
TRBD1 TRBJ2-3 TRBV25-1 NA TGTGCCAGCAGTTCCAACAGGGGTACGGATACGCAGTATTTT CASSSNRGTDTQYF
NA TRBJ2-1 TRBV7-3 NA TGTGCCAGCAGCTTATCCGTAGGTGAGCAGTTCTTC CASSLSVGEQFF
NA TRBJ2-7 TRBV7-2 NA TGTGCCAGCAGCTCTTATCTCGGGGGCGGGAACCACGAGCAGTACTTC CASSSYLGGGNHEQYF
NA TRBJ1-2 TRBV5-1 NA TGCGCCAGCAGCGGGGACCGGGGCTACTATGGCTACACCTTC CASSGDRGYYGYTF
TRBD2 TRBJ2-3 TRBV6-1 NA TGTGCCAGCAGTGAAGGGGGGGGAAGTACGCAGTATTTT CASSEGGGSTQYF
NA TRBJ2-1 TRBV28 NA TGTGCCAGCAGTTTTCCGGGACTTTTAAAATACAATGAGCAGTTCTTC CASSFPGLLKYNEQFF
TRBD2 TRBJ2-4 TRBV5-1 NA TGCGCCAGCAGCTTCAGACTAGCGGGTCGGGCAGGGTACTTC CASSFRLAGRAGYF
NA TRBJ2-5 TRBV27 NA TGTGCCAGCAGTTTAACGACCTGGACGCTTATAGCGACCCAGTACTTC CASSLTTWTLIATQYF
TRBD2 TRBJ2-3 TRBV7-8 NA TGTGCCAGCAGCTCGGGACTAGCGGGAGTAACAGATACGCAGTATTTT CASSSGLAGVTDTQYF
TRBD2 TRBJ2-1 TRBV29-1 NA TGCAGCGTTGGGACTAGCGGATACAATGAGCAGTTCTTC CSVGTSGYNEQFF
NA TRBJ1-3 TRBV11-2 NA TGTGCCAGCAGCTTAGTAGCTTTGAGGTCGGGCTCTGGAAACACCATATATTTT CASSLVALRSGSGNTIYF
NA TRBJ1-1 TRBV5-5 NA TGTGCCAGCAGCTACCCCCGAGGGGCTGAAGCTTTCTTT CASSYPRGAEAFF
TRBD1 TRBJ2-7 TRBV2 NA TGTGCCAGCAGTAAACAGGGGGCCTCCTACGAGCAGTACTTC CASSKQGASYEQYF
TRBD2 TRBJ2-7 TRBV11-2 few TGTGCCAGCAGCTTAGTCAAGGGGAGGGCGTGGGGCGAGCAGTACTTC CASSLVKGRAWGEQYF
NA TRBJ1-3 TRBV6-5 NA TGTGCCAGCAGTCACGGAAACACCATATATTTT CASSHGNTIYF